This entry lists 19 T cell receptor beta chains sequenced from one sample in a study of regulatory T cells in long-lasting Graves disease. Stated time point: persistent/refractory GD, antithyroid drugs over 5 years with positive TRAb. TCR sequences were obtained from RNA taken from PBMCs. Assembly of TCR beta libraries relied on iRepertoire HTBI primers together with Arm-PCR of CDR3 regions. Each CDR3 protein is one row after TCRdb ran MiXCR on the multiplex PCR reads. The sample yields roughly 490,000 distinct CDR3 sequences, approximately 23% seen once. The sequenced sample was peripheral blood mononuclear cells (PBMCs), obtained when the disease was refractory, from a patient treated with antithyroid drugs. These receptors came from a female donor with Graves disease.

This clonotype was seen only once. The CDR3 nucleotides read TGTGCCAGCAGTTTACCCCAGGGGGGGGGAGATACGCAGTATTTT. Translating it yields CASSLPQGGGDTQYF. The V and J genes are TRBV28 and TRBJ2-3, with D perhaps being TRBD1 or TRBD2 (7 bases each). The germline V gene has CDR1 MDHEN and CDR2 SYDVKM. Trimming cost V 2 bases and J 5 bases, with 14 bases left between them. The CDR3 contains 15 residues.

This clonotype was recorded many times. The chain carries TRBV2 and TRBJ2-7; 9 bases fit TRBD1. J gave up 0 bases and V 9 bases, and 3 bases lay outside the gene matches. Germline V gene sequence: CDR1 SNHLY, CDR2 FYNNEI. This CDR3 contains 13 residues. The CDR3, as DNA: TGTGCCAGTGGGACAGGGAGCTCCTACGAGCAGTACTTC. Its protein product is CASGTGSSYEQYF.

V gene TRBV27 combines with J gene TRBJ1-1, with no clear D. The V end lost 6 bases, the J end lost 6 bases, and 17 bases lay between the germline ends. CDR1 MNHEY and CDR2 SMNVEV come from the germline V gene (reference sequence). The CDR3 extends over 14 amino acids. The CDR3 here is CASSPPGAAPEAFF. DNA for the CDR3: TGTGCCAGCAGCCCCCCGGGAGCAGCTCCTGAAGCTTTCTTT.

This clonotype was observed at least ten times. The chain carries TRBV6-1 and TRBJ2-5, with a possible D match to TRBD1 (7 bases). CDR3 size: 14 residues. V was cut by 3 bases and J by 4 bases, with 12 bases left in between. Germline lookup yields CDR1 MNHNS and CDR2 SASEGT. The CDR3 DNA sequence: TGTGCCAGCAGTGACGGAGGGGGCTCAGAGACCCAGTACTTC. As protein: CASSDGGGSETQYF.

The chain's CDR3 is CASSPAQGNGYTF. The CDR3 DNA is TGTGCCAGCAGCCCAGCTCAGGGAAATGGCTACACCTTC. This sequence joins TRBV3-1 and TRBJ1-2; D is perhaps TRBD1 (5 bases). CDR1 is LGHDT, CDR2 YNNKEL, per germline (reference sequence). The CDR3 totals 13 residues. Between the trimmed V and J ends, which lost 4 bases and 6 bases, there was a span of 12 bases.

The sample holds a few counts of this clonotype. The CDR3 is CASSLSQPLGYTF. CDR3 in DNA: TGTGCCAGCAGCTTGTCGCAGCCCCTTGGCTACACCTTC. The chain is built from TRBV5-4 and TRBJ1-2, with unresolved D. Germline V gives CDR1 SGHNT, CDR2 YYREEE (reference sequence). V lost 1 base to trimming and J lost 7 bases, with 11 bases between them. The CDR3 has 13 residues.

The CDR3, as DNA: TGTGCCAGCGACCCACAGGGTGCGGGCACTGAAGCTTTCTTT. It codes for CASDPQGAGTEAFF. The chain uses TRBV2 and TRBJ1-1; D may be TRBD1 (6 bases). Trimming took 8 bases from V and 4 from J, leaving 17 bases between them. Germline V CDR1 and CDR2: SNHLY, FYNNEI. This CDR3 has 14 amino acids. The full variable domain, its missing parts supplied by reference TRBV2 and TRBJ1-1, is EPEVTQTPSHQVTQMGQEVILRCVPISNHLYFYWYRQILGQKVEFLVSFYNNEISEKSEIFDDQFSVERPDGSNFTLKIRSTKLEDSAMYFCASDPQGAGTEAFFGQGTRLTVV.

This clonotype has a count of ten or more. This chain uses TRBV11-2 with TRBJ1-1, with TRBD1 as a possible D gene (6 bases). The CDR3 covers 16 residues. Germline V lookup: CDR1 SGHAT, CDR2 FQNNGV. V was clipped by 4 bases and J by 1 base, with 16 bases between them. As DNA, the CDR3 is TGTGCCAGCAGCTCCGGCTACAGGGTACAGAACACTGAAGCTTTCTTT. This gives the protein CASSSGYRVQNTEAFF.

The sample holds many counts of this clonotype. The chain uses TRBV12-3 or TRBV12-4 and TRBJ1-1; D unresolved. The CDR3 totals 13 residues. Trimming cost V 3 bases and J 1 base, with 6 bases left between them. CDR3 sequence (DNA): TGTGCCAGCAGTTTTCTTTGGAACACTGAAGCTTTCTTT. Protein product: CASSFLWNTEAFF.

The gene calls are TRBV7-2 and TRBJ2-2; the D gene is possibly TRBD1 (6 bases). The CDR3 length is 17 residues. Germline V gene sequence: CDR1 SGHTA, CDR2 FQGNSA. Between the trimmed V and J ends, which lost 1 base and 2 bases, there was a span of 14 bases. The CDR3 region is CASSLGVGRGNTGELFF. CDR3 DNA: TGTGCCAGCAGCTTAGGGGTGGGCAGGGGAAACACCGGGGAGCTGTTTTTT.

The genes are TRBV6-2 or TRBV6-3 and TRBJ2-5, with 10 bases fitting TRBD2. Gene TRBJ2-1 matches the end of the DNA better, so the J call may be wrong. The CDR3 loop spans 16 amino acids. Germline V gene lookup returns CDR1 MNHEY and CDR2 SVGEGT. The CDR3 bases are TGTGCCAGCAGTTACTCGGGGACTAGCGCCGTTAATGAGCAGTTCTTC. As protein: CASSYSGTSAVNEQFF.

The chain carries TRBV7-9 and TRBJ1-2; weak D call: TRBD1 (6 bases). The CDR3 sequence is 12 residues long. Germline CDR1 and CDR2: SEHNR and FQNEAQ (reference sequence). Trimming removed 4 bases from V and 8 bases from J, with 11 bases in between. As DNA, the CDR3 is TGTGCCAGCAGCTCGGGGGCTTTAGGCTACACCTTC. This translates into CASSSGALGYTF.

This chain uses TRBV12-3 or TRBV12-4 with TRBJ2-3, with D possibly matching TRBD2 (6 bases). Deletions cut 0 bases from V and 4 bases from J, with 14 bases between. The length of the CDR3 is 16 residues. CDR3 DNA sequence: TGTGCCAGCAGTTTAGCTACGGGAGAGGAACCAGATACGCAGTATTTT. Translation: CASSLATGEEPDTQYF.

The chain uses TRBV4-1 and TRBJ2-5; 10 bases map to TRBD2. V was pared by 0 bases and J by 1 base, with 5 bases of the junction left unmatched. The CDR3 contains 17 residues. Germline loops: CDR1 MGHRA, CDR2 YSYEKL. CDR3 in amino acids: CASSQEPAGGGQETQYF. CDR3 nucleotide sequence: TGCGCCAGCAGCCAAGAACCAGCGGGGGGGGGCCAAGAGACCCAGTACTTC.

This clonotype has only a few counts. One end of the junction fails to match germline, which may point to a read error. J is TRBJ2-7 and V is TRBV7-7, with D perhaps TRBD1 (5 bases). The CDR3 loop spans 16 amino acids. Germline V lookup: CDR1 SSHAT, CDR2 FNYEAQ (reference sequence). The CDR3 sequence is CASSPRLGVVVDEQYF. The CDR3 coding sequence is TGTGCTAGCAGCCCACGTTTAGGGGTCGTGGTGGACGAGCAGTACTTC.

This clonotype came up many times. The V gene is TRBV27, the J gene TRBJ1-5; D gene unclear. This CDR3 region has 13 residues. Trimming shortened V by 4 bases and J by 5 bases, and 9 bases separated the two germline ends. CDR1 is MNHEY, CDR2 SMNVEV, per germline (reference sequence). CDR3: CASSWQVYQPQHF. Here the CDR3 DNA reads TGTGCCAGCAGTTGGCAGGTCTATCAGCCCCAGCATTTT.

Notes on this clonotype: This clone may be a read error of a much larger clone one base away. The chain joins TRBV7-2 to TRBJ2-7; a weak D match, TRBD2 (6 bases). The germline V gene has CDR1 SGHTA and CDR2 FQGNSA. The CDR3 runs to 11 residues. CDR3 nucleotide sequence: TGTGCCGGCAGCTTAGTGCGGGGATTTTTCTTC. Its protein is CAGSLVRGFFF.

This clonotype occurred a few times. CDR3 in DNA: TGTGCCAGCAGTTACGAGGGGACGAGCGATCAGCCCCAGCATTTT. It is translated as CASSYEGTSDQPQHF. The V and J genes are TRBV6-2 or TRBV6-3 and TRBJ1-5; TRBD1 is a possible D gene (5 bases). Looked up from germline, CDR1 is MNHEY and CDR2 is SVGEGT. Trimming took 2 bases from V and 5 from J, leaving 13 bases between them. CDR3 length: 15 amino acids.

In its sample, this clonotype was seen a few times. The rearrangement uses TRBV20-1 and TRBJ2-7; no firm D call. V was pared by 2 bases and J by 7 bases, with 24 bases between. Germline V gene sequence: CDR1 DFQATT, CDR2 SNEGSKA (reference sequence). This CDR3 is built from 16 residues. CDR3 nucleotide sequence: TGCAGTGCTAGACCCTCGGACGCAATTTTCCTTTTTGAGCAGTACTTC. Its translation is CSARPSDAIFLFEQYF.